The 15 T cell receptor beta chains presented below share a single source sample, sequenced in a study of molecular identifiers for immune sequencing clone quantification. TCRdb re-called the PCR reads through MiXCR, storing one row per CDR3 protein. The table lists some 40,000 distinct CDR3 sequences, about 18% of them singletons, with 6.5% to 8% in the top ten. The sample taken for sequencing was naive CD8+ T cells from blood, with Jurkat cell RNA spiked in. Noted subset: FACS-sorted CD8+CD4-CCR7+CD45RA+ naive T cells. Source of these receptors: a human donor in good health. Some libraries in this study had Jurkat cell RNA spiked in.

J is TRBJ2-7 and V is TRBV20-1; 8 bases match TRBD2. The V segment lost 5 bases and the J segment 0 bases; nucleotides outside the gene matches: 3. The CDR3 runs 13 residues. Germline V gene lookup returns CDR1 DFQATT and CDR2 SNEGSKA (reference sequence). CDR3 protein: CSALAGNSYEQYF. CDR3 DNA sequence: TGCAGTGCTTTAGCGGGAAACTCCTACGAGCAGTACTTC.

This clonotype came up many times. This chain connects TRBV28 to TRBJ2-7; the match to TRBD1 covers 8 bases. The V and J ends lost 3 bases and 3 bases, in that order; junction bases with no gene match: 19. CDR3 length: 19 residues. The germline gives CDR1 MDHEN, CDR2 SYDVKM. For the CDR3, the DNA is TGTGCCAGCAGTTTTCCCCCCGCAGGGGGCGAGAACGGAGGCTACGAGCAGTACTTC. It specifies CASSFPPAGGENGGYEQYF. The complete variable domain, with remaining parts taken from reference TRBV28 and TRBJ2-7, reads DVKVTQSSRYLVKRTGEKVFLECVQDMDHENMFWYRQDPGLGLRLIYFSYDVKMKEKGDIPEGYSVSREKKERFSLILESASTNQTSMYLCASSFPPAGGENGGYEQYFGPGTRLTVT.

This clonotype occurred many times. CDR3 in DNA: TGTGCCAGCAGTTCTTCCCTTTGGGACAGAAGTGCAGATACGCAGTATTTT. Translating gives CASSSSLWDRSADTQYF. This chain joins TRBV6-5 and TRBJ2-3, with 7 bases fitting TRBD1. V dropped 4 bases and J dropped 4; count of bases not matched to a gene: 14. The CDR3 loop spans 17 amino acids. Germline loops: CDR1 MNHEY, CDR2 SVGAGI.

This clonotype was picked up one time. The chain recombines TRBV7-9 with TRBJ2-3; 8 nucleotides align to TRBD2. The CDR3 length is 16 residues. Germline V gene data show CDR1 as SEHNR and CDR2 as FQNEAQ (reference sequence). The V segment lost 7 bases and the J segment 1 base; nucleotides outside the gene matches: 10. CDR3 DNA sequence: TGTGCCAGCAACAAGGAGCGGGAGCGGGGCACAGATACGCAGTATTTT. It encodes CASNKERERGTDTQYF.

With regard to this clonotype: A read error may be the cause here, since a much bigger clone is one base away. V and J are TRBV7-9 and TRBJ1-5; 10 bases agree with TRBD1. This CDR3 is built from 16 residues. The J segment lost 6 bases and the V segment lost 5 bases, leaving 10 bases of the junction unmatched. In germline, CDR1 is SEHNR, CDR2 FQNEAQ (reference sequence). CDR3 in amino acids: CASSTGTGDRFQPQHF. DNA of the CDR3: TGTGCCAGCAGCACCGGGACAGGGGACAGGTTTCAGCCCCAGCATTTT.

In regard to this clonotype: With a much larger clone just one base away, this may be a read error. The chain combines TRBV27 with TRBJ2-1, with 14 bases lining up with TRBD2. The CDR3 loop spans 16 amino acids. The ends lost 5 bases at V and 7 bases at J; junction bases unmatched: 7. The germline gives CDR1 MNHEY, CDR2 SMNVEV (reference sequence). The CDR3 nucleotides read TGTGCCAGCAGTCCCGGGACTAGCGGGAGTTGGAATGAGCAGTTCTTC. Translating gives CASSPGTSGSWNEQFF.

Worth noting for this clonotype: A single base separates this from a much larger clone, so it may be a read error. This chain connects TRBV13 to TRBJ2-1, with 10 bases lining up with TRBD2. This CDR3 is 14 amino acids long. Germline loops: CDR1 PRHDT, CDR2 FYEKMQ (reference sequence). V lost 5 bases and J lost 4; bases outside the gene matches: 2. The CDR3 DNA follows: TGTGCCAGCAGCCCGGGACTAGCGTACAATGAGCAGTTCTTC. Translating gives CASSPGLAYNEQFF.

This clonotype was picked up many times. The rearrangement links TRBV4-1 to TRBJ2-5, with 7 bases aligning to TRBD2. After removal of 1 base from V and 7 bases from J, the junction contained 0 bases not matched to a gene. Germline V gene sequence: CDR1 MGHRA, CDR2 YSYEKL. This CDR3 has 12 residues. The CDR3 loop is CASSQGGGTQYF. The CDR3 DNA follows: TGCGCCAGCAGCCAAGGGGGGGGGACCCAGTACTTC.

This clonotype has a count of ten or more. The chain combines TRBV6-2 or TRBV6-3 with TRBJ2-3; TRBD2 matches at 11 bases. The V gene end was trimmed by 4 bases and the J gene end by 4 bases; junction bases not matched to a gene: 16. This CDR3 comprises 19 residues. Germline assignment: CDR1 MNHEY and CDR2 SVGEGT. CDR3 sequence: CASSFHLITSGSSPDTQYF. DNA of the CDR3: TGTGCCAGCAGTTTTCACCTCATAACTAGCGGGAGTTCCCCAGATACGCAGTATTTT.

This clonotype is a singleton in its sample. A much larger clone differs from this one at a single base, so this may be a read error. The chain couples TRBV4-1 to TRBJ1-4; 7 bases match TRBD1. The V gene end was trimmed by 3 bases and the J gene end by 4 bases; junction bases not matched to a gene: 8. Germline V lookup: CDR1 MGHRA, CDR2 YSYEKL. The CDR3 totals 16 residues. This CDR3 reads CASSQGQGGINEKLFF. The CDR3 nucleotides are TGCGCCAGCAGCCAGGGTCAGGGGGGTATTAATGAAAAACTGTTTTTT.

This clonotype was seen ten or more times. This chain joins TRBV24-1 and TRBJ1-3; D not resolved. V was shortened by 9 bases and J by 5 bases, with 1 base between the two germline ends. The CDR3 is 9 amino acids. CDR1 and CDR2 (germline): KGHDR, SFDVKD. CDR3 sequence: CATRNTIYF. The CDR3 DNA reads as TGTGCCACCCGAAACACCATATATTTT.

To note about this clonotype: This may come from a read error, since a much larger clone is one base off. CDR3 loop: CASSAEHATRGYTF. DNA for the CDR3: TGTGCCAGCAGTGCCGAACATGCGACAAGGGGCTACACCTTC. The chain employs TRBV2 and TRBJ1-2, with D hard to call. In germline, CDR1 is SNHLY, CDR2 FYNNEI. Trimming cost V 4 bases and J 8 bases, with 17 bases left between them. This CDR3 comprises 14 residues.

This clonotype came up many times. V is TRBV13 and J is TRBJ2-2; no clear D gene. The length of the CDR3 is 11 residues. Germline lookup yields CDR1 PRHDT and CDR2 FYEKMQ (reference sequence). Deletions cut 3 bases from V and 6 bases from J, with 2 bases between. CDR3 nucleotides: TGTGCCAGCAGCTTCTCCGGGGAGCTGTTTTTT. Encoded protein: CASSFSGELFF.

A word on this clonotype: This may be a read error: a much more frequent sequence differs by one nucleotide. This chain links TRBV4-2 with TRBJ2-7; 13 bases align to TRBD2. Germline loops: CDR1 LGHNA, CDR2 YNFKEQ. Losses at the gene ends were 7 bases for V and 6 bases for J; bases not matched to a gene: 12. This CDR3 comprises 16 residues. CDR3 in DNA: TGTGCCAGCAACTTATCTCCGGGACTAGCGGGACCCGAGCAGTACTTC. Amino acids: CASNLSPGLAGPEQYF.

To note about this clonotype: The CDR3 does not close with the conserved phenylalanine or tryptophan, likely indicating a read error. It is unclear where the CDR3 begins or ends on the DNA, so no DNA is shown, and the CDR3 is as TCRdb lists it. The V gene is TRBV7-2, the J gene TRBJ2-2; the table's D call TRBD1 went unverified against the DNA. Germline values: CDR1 SGHTA, CDR2 FQGNSA. From its first to its last residue, the CDR3 has 16 amino acids. The CDR3 sequence is CASSLAETGRAGELVL.